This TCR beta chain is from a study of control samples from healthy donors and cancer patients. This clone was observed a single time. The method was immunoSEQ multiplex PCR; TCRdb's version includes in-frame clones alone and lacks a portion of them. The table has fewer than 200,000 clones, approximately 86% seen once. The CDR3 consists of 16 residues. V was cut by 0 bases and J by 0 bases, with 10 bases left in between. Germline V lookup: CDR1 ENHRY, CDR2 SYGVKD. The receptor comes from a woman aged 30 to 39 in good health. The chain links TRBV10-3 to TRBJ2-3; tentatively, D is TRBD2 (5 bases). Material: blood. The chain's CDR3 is CAISESSSLSTDTQYF. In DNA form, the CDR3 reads TGTGCCATCAGTGAGTCCTCTAGCCTGAGCACAGATACGCAGTATTTT.